A single sample is the source of the 14 T cell receptor beta chains below, sequenced in a study of regulatory T cells in long-lasting Graves disease. Regarding time point: persistent/refractory GD, antithyroid drugs over 5 years with positive TRAb. From RNA extracted from PBMCs, the TCR library was made. Arm-PCR of CDR3 regions with iRepertoire HTBI primers generated TCR beta libraries. TCRdb analysed the multiplex PCR reads with MiXCR anew, one entry per CDR3 protein. The sample consists of 350,000 to 500,000 distinct CDR3 sequences, roughly a fifth of them appearing once. The source material was peripheral blood mononuclear cells (PBMCs), sampled when the disease was refractory, from a patient treated with antithyroid drugs. Receptors originate from a female donor with Graves disease.

The V gene is TRBV15, the J gene TRBJ2-2; D gene uncertain. V lost 0 bases and J 5 bases, leaving 10 bases between the germline ends. CDR1 LNHNV and CDR2 YYDKDF come from the germline V gene (reference sequence). This CDR3 has 15 amino acids. The CDR3 loop is CATSRERSGTGELFF. CDR3 DNA: TGTGCCACCAGCAGAGAGCGATCCGGTACCGGGGAGCTGTTTTTT.

The V call is TRBV14, the J call TRBJ1-1; D call uncertain. Germline values: CDR1 SGHDN, CDR2 FVKESK. The CDR3 runs 14 residues. The V end was cut by 6 bases, the J end by 3 bases, with 14 bases between. This chain's CDR3 is CASSQETYYTEAFF. CDR3 nucleotide sequence: TGTGCCAGCAGTCAGGAGACGTATTACACTGAAGCTTTCTTT.

This clonotype was seen repeatedly, ten times or more. The chain couples TRBV12-3 or TRBV12-4 to TRBJ1-6; TRBD1 aligns across 7 bases. The CDR3 consists of 15 residues. With 5 bases clipped from V and 4 bases from J, the junction kept 5 bases outside the gene matches. The CDR3 reads CASSTGDLYNSPLHF. CDR3 DNA sequence: TGTGCCAGCAGTACAGGGGACTTATATAATTCACCCCTCCACTTT.

This clonotype was seen ten or more times. This rearrangement joins TRBV20-1 to TRBJ1-1; D may be TRBD1 (5 bases). Germline CDR1 reads DFQATT; CDR2 reads SNEGSKA (reference sequence). This CDR3 contains 14 residues. The ends were cut back, 0 bases at V and 3 bases at J, with 11 bases in the middle. CDR3 in amino acids: CSAREIGVDTEAFF. CDR3 sequence (DNA): TGCAGTGCTAGAGAGATAGGGGTAGACACTGAAGCTTTCTTT.

This clonotype was seen many times. The chain links TRBV10-2 to TRBJ2-5, with D unclear. Germline CDR1 and CDR2: WSHSY and SAAADI. The CDR3 has 12 residues. V was cut by 4 bases and J by 5 bases, with 8 bases left in between. CDR3 sequence reads: CASSASMETQYF. CDR3 nucleotide sequence: TGCGCCAGCAGTGCATCCATGGAGACCCAGTACTTC.

The genes are TRBV2 and TRBJ2-3, with D hard to call. Trimming pared 4 bases from V and 0 bases from J, leaving 17 bases between. There are 17 residues in the CDR3. The germline V gene encodes CDR1 SNHLY and CDR2 FYNNEI. The CDR3 DNA is TGTGCCAGCAGTGTGAGCTCGAAAAGCTCTAGCACAGATACGCAGTATTTT. Translation: CASSVSSKSSSTDTQYF.

This chain connects TRBV29-1 to TRBJ2-7, with D tentatively TRBD2 (5 bases). Germline CDR1 SQVTM, CDR2 ANQGSEA. The CDR3 contains 14 residues. Trimming cost V 7 bases and J 3 bases, with 19 bases left between them. The CDR3 is CSALRRGLGYEQYF. The CDR3 coding sequence is TGCAGCGCGTTGAGGAGAGGGCTAGGCTACGAGCAGTACTTC.

This chain connects TRBV6-2 or TRBV6-3 to TRBJ1-2; 8 bases fit TRBD1. Germline V gene lookup returns CDR1 MNHEY and CDR2 SVGEGT. The ends lost 2 bases at V and 7 bases at J; junction bases unmatched: 6. This CDR3 spans 14 amino acids. The CDR3 nucleotides read TGTGCCAGCAGTTACGCGACAGGGGTATTTGGCTACACCTTC. Its protein is CASSYATGVFGYTF.

A few counts support this clonotype. The chain couples TRBV5-1 to TRBJ2-2; D unresolved. The CDR3 runs to 15 residues. The V gene's germline CDR1 is SGHRS and CDR2 YFSETQ. Trimming stripped 4 bases from V and 1 base from J, with 11 bases between. CDR3: CASSKDGQNTGELFF. CDR3 DNA sequence: TGCGCCAGCAGCAAGGACGGGCAGAACACCGGGGAGCTGTTTTTT.

The genes are TRBV6-5 and TRBJ1-5; 8 bases match TRBD1. This CDR3 contains 17 residues. The V segment lost 0 bases and the J segment 4 bases; nucleotides outside the gene matches: 8. Germline CDR1 reads MNHEY; CDR2 reads SVGAGI. The CDR3: CASSYSMRTGWNQPQHF. In DNA form, the CDR3 reads TGTGCCAGCAGTTACTCGATGCGGACAGGGTGGAATCAGCCCCAGCATTTT.

This clonotype came up many times. This chain uses TRBV27 with TRBJ1-1, with D perhaps TRBD1 (5 bases). Trimming removed 1 base at V and 5 bases at J, with 11 bases between. This CDR3 contains 14 residues. The germline V gene encodes CDR1 MNHEY and CDR2 SMNVEV (reference sequence). DNA for the CDR3: TGTGCCAGCAGTTTATTGGGAGGGGTGACTGAAGCTTTCTTT. It specifies CASSLLGGVTEAFF.

This clonotype was detected only once. The chain is built from TRBV29-1 and TRBJ2-1; TRBD1 matches 8 bases. V gave up 3 bases and J gave up 2 bases; unmatched junction bases: 3. Germline values: CDR1 SQVTM, CDR2 ANQGSEA. CDR3 length: 14 residues. The CDR3 spells CSVEGTGTYNEQFF. CDR3 DNA: TGCAGCGTTGAGGGGACAGGAACCTACAATGAGCAGTTCTTC.

This clonotype showed up just a few times. This chain links TRBV20-1 with TRBJ1-1; D ambiguous. Germline CDR1 and CDR2: DFQATT and SNEGSKA (reference sequence). This CDR3 is built from 13 residues. Trimming took 7 bases from V and 2 from J, leaving 14 bases between them. The CDR3 bases are TGCAGTGGACTGCCTCTCTTCAACACTGAAGCTTTCTTT. It specifies CSGLPLFNTEAFF.

This clonotype was seen at least ten times. The rearrangement joins TRBV24-1 to TRBJ1-5; D remains ambiguous. Germline CDR1 and CDR2: KGHDR and SFDVKD. The CDR3 spans 14 residues. Trimming removed 4 bases at V and 3 bases at J, with 9 bases between. The chain's CDR3 is CATSDSWANQPQHF. The CDR3 DNA reads as TGTGCCACCAGTGACAGCTGGGCCAATCAGCCCCAGCATTTT.